The clone carrying this T cell receptor (beta chain) was picked up a small number of times. Three rounds of nested PCR, following a modified ARM-PCR protocol, produced the TCRbeta library. MiXCR, applied by TCRdb to the multiplex PCR reads, yields one record per CDR3 protein. Of tens of thousands of distinct CDR3 sequences in the sample, about 60% were seen once. This sample's RNA came from whole unsorted tissue. Chemotherapy-naive patients with new lung cancer underwent thoracic surgery in China, August–November 2014. Germline trimming cut 10 bases from V and 6 bases from J; bases unmatched to any gene: 14. The CDR3 is made up of 15 amino acids. This specimen belongs to a study of tumor and adjacent non-tumor tissue in lung cancer. Study at large: Samples averaged roughly 4.2 million productive TCRbeta reads each.

The receptor was derived from a man aged 45-65 years with non-small cell lung cancer. Sequences were obtained from lung tumor tissue. The genes are TRBV12-3 or TRBV12-4 and TRBJ2-1; 8 positions match TRBD1. CDR3 DNA sequence: TGTGCCAACAGCCGGACAGGGACAGTATTCAATGAGCAGTTCTTC. Protein: CANSRTGTVFNEQFF.